The 26 T cell receptor beta chains in this list originate from one sample, sequenced in a study of regulatory T cells in long-lasting Graves disease. Regarding time point: persistent/refractory GD, antithyroid drugs over 5 years with positive TRAb. The TCR library was made from RNA extracted from PBMCs. The authors built TCR beta libraries using iRepertoire HTBI primers and Arm-PCR of CDR3 regions. TCRdb reanalysed the multiplex PCR reads using MiXCR and keeps one entry per CDR3 protein. Of about 290,000 distinct CDR3 sequences detected, 22% appear once; the ten largest clones hold about 56%. The input for sequencing was peripheral blood mononuclear cells (PBMCs), taken when the disease was refractory, from a patient treated with antithyroid drugs. These receptors were taken from a female donor with Graves disease.

The chain is built from TRBV15 and TRBJ2-7; D might be TRBD2 (5 bases). Trimming cost V 0 bases and J 0 bases, with 9 bases left between them. From germline, CDR1 is LNHNV and CDR2 YYDKDF (reference sequence). This CDR3 is 15 amino acids long. In DNA form, the CDR3 reads TGTGCCACCAGCAGAGATTTAGGGAGCTCCTACGAGCAGTACTTC. It translates to CATSRDLGSSYEQYF.

The sample holds many counts of this clonotype. The rearrangement uses TRBV28 and TRBJ1-5; D is possibly TRBD1 (6 bases). The CDR3 has 15 residues. Trimming took 7 bases from V and 2 from J, leaving 15 bases between them. Germline lookup yields CDR1 MDHEN and CDR2 SYDVKM. This CDR3 reads CASIPTGIRNQPQHF. The CDR3 region has the DNA TGTGCCAGCATTCCCACAGGGATCCGCAATCAGCCCCAGCATTTT.

About this clonotype itself: The final CDR3 position lacks the conserved phenylalanine or tryptophan, pointing to a likely read error. The J gene is TRBJ1-1, the V gene TRBV12-3 or TRBV12-4; tentatively, D is TRBD1 (5 bases). This CDR3 region has 14 residues. The V and J ends lost 2 bases and 3 bases respectively, with 10 bases between them. The CDR3 sequence is CASSLRQGYTEAFL. CDR3 DNA sequence: TGTGCCAGCAGTTTACGGCAGGGTTACACTGAAGCTTTCCTT.

The chain combines TRBV18 with TRBJ2-4; 13 positions agree with TRBD2. Germline lookup yields CDR1 KGHSH and CDR2 LQKENI. V gave up 4 bases and J gave up 9 bases; unmatched junction bases: 15. This CDR3 spans 18 amino acids. The CDR3 nucleotides are TGTGCCAGCTCACTCGCACAAAGACTAGCGGGAGGAGGGGGCATTCAGTACTTC. Its translation is CASSLAQRLAGGGGIQYF.

In DNA, the CDR3 is TGCGCCAGCAGCCAAGATAGGGATGTCCCCTACGAGCAGTACTTC. This sequence encodes CASSQDRDVPYEQYF. The chain recombines TRBV4-3 with TRBJ2-7; no reliable D call. Germline V CDR1 and CDR2: LGHNA, YSLEER. CDR3 length: 15 residues. Trimming cost V 0 bases and J 2 bases, with 11 bases left between them.

The chain joins TRBV15 to TRBJ1-2; D unresolved. This CDR3 comprises 14 residues. V lost 1 base and J 2 bases, leaving 8 bases between the germline ends. The V gene's germline CDR1 is LNHNV and CDR2 YYDKDF (reference sequence). The CDR3 DNA follows: TGTGCCACCAGCAGAGTGGCAGGCAACTATGGCTACACCTTC. Its protein is CATSRVAGNYGYTF.

This clonotype was found a few times. V and J are TRBV7-2 and TRBJ2-2; D call uncertain. CDR1 SGHTA and CDR2 FQGNSA come from the germline V gene. V lost 1 base, J lost 1 base, and 13 bases lay in between. The CDR3 spans 17 residues. CDR3 sequence (DNA): TGTGCCAGCAGCTTAGGAAGGTTTCGGATGAACACCGGGGAGCTGTTTTTT. Its translation is CASSLGRFRMNTGELFF.

V gene TRBV3-1 combines with J gene TRBJ2-2, with D unresolved. The germline gives CDR1 LGHDT, CDR2 YNNKEL (reference sequence). There are 15 residues in the CDR3. The V gene lost 0 bases and the J gene lost 6 bases, with 11 bases spanning the gap. The CDR3 region is CASSQDSAYPGELFF. CDR3 coding DNA: TGTGCCAGCAGCCAAGATTCTGCCTATCCCGGGGAGCTGTTTTTT.

This clonotype was counted a few times. The chain joins TRBV3-1 to TRBJ2-5; TRBD2 aligns across 11 bases. Germline CDR1 reads LGHDT; CDR2 reads YNNKEL (reference sequence). V was pared by 4 bases and J by 5 bases, with 12 bases of the junction left unmatched. The length of the CDR3 is 17 residues. This CDR3 is CASSRGELAGVMETQYF. CDR3 sequence (DNA): TGTGCCAGCAGCCGGGGGGAACTAGCGGGAGTTATGGAGACCCAGTACTTC.

The sample holds many counts of this clonotype. The chain uses TRBV7-8 and TRBJ2-5; 7 bases align to TRBD1. Looked up from germline, CDR1 is SGHVS and CDR2 is FQNEAQ. The CDR3 contains 16 residues. V was clipped by 5 bases and J by 3 bases; unmatched bases: 12. The CDR3 reads CASSGHGQATKETQYF. The CDR3 DNA is TGTGCCAGCAGCGGACATGGACAGGCCACGAAAGAGACCCAGTACTTC. Drawing the rest from reference TRBV7-8 and TRBJ2-5, the complete variable domain is GAGVSQSPRYKVAKRGQDVALRCDPISGHVSLFWYQQALGQGPEFLTYFQNEAQLDKSGLPSDRFFAERPEGSVSTLKIQRTQQEDSAVYLCASSGHGQATKETQYFGPGTRLLVL.

This clonotype has a count of ten or more. The chain is built from TRBV7-2 and TRBJ2-7; the match to TRBD1 covers 9 bases. After removal of 5 bases from V and 4 bases from J, the junction contained 12 bases not matched to a gene. The CDR3 length is 16 residues. Germline V CDR1 and CDR2: SGHTA, FQGNSA. The CDR3 here is CASSPGTGRGPYEQYF. DNA for the CDR3: TGTGCCAGCAGCCCCGGGACAGGGCGGGGTCCGTACGAGCAGTACTTC. The full variable domain, rest sourced from reference TRBV7-2 and TRBJ2-7, is GAGVSQSPSNKVTEKGKDVELRCDPISGHTALYWYRQSLGQGLEFLIYFQGNSAPDKSGLPSDRFSAERTGGSVSTLTIQRTQQEDSAVYLCASSPGTGRGPYEQYFGPGTRLTVT.

This clonotype was detected a few times. The J gene is TRBJ1-4, the V gene TRBV28, with D maybe TRBD1 (5 bases). Germline V CDR1 and CDR2: MDHEN, SYDVKM. Trimming removed 4 bases at V and 8 bases at J, with 17 bases between. The CDR3 is 15 amino acids. Here the CDR3 reads CASSSGQVGGEKLFF. CDR3 bases: TGTGCCAGCAGTTCTGGACAAGTTGGGGGGGAAAAACTGTTTTTT.

In this sample, this clonotype turned up many times. The V and J genes are TRBV6-9 and TRBJ2-7, with 10 bases aligning to TRBD2. Germline CDR1 is MNHGY and CDR2 is SVAAGI. CDR3 length equals 14 residues. J lost 9 bases, V lost 3 bases, and 8 bases had no gene match. The CDR3 nucleotides are TGTGCCAGCAGTTACGGGACTAGCGAGCTTCGGCAGTACTTC. It yields the protein CASSYGTSELRQYF.

This clonotype has ten or more counts. This chain joins TRBV6-1 and TRBJ2-7, with 8 bases fitting TRBD1. The trim removed 6 bases at V and 6 bases at J, leaving 1 base unmatched. Germline assignment: CDR1 MNHNS and CDR2 SASEGT. This CDR3 is built from 11 residues. The DNA of the CDR3 is TGTGCCAGCAGAGACAGGGGCGAGCAGTACTTC. It yields the protein CASRDRGEQYF.

This clonotype was seen at least ten times. V is TRBV28 and J is TRBJ2-5, with 9 bases aligning to TRBD1. The J segment lost 4 bases and the V segment lost 6 bases, leaving 6 bases of the junction unmatched. CDR3 length: 14 residues. Germline V CDR1 and CDR2: MDHEN, SYDVKM. The CDR3 spells CASRGTGRGETQYF. CDR3 bases: TGTGCCAGCAGGGGGACAGGGCGGGGAGAGACCCAGTACTTC.

The chain combines TRBV2 with TRBJ2-3, with 10 bases aligning to TRBD1. Trimming cost V 6 bases and J 3 bases; bases outside gene matches: 15. CDR3 length: 18 residues. Germline loops: CDR1 SNHLY, CDR2 FYNNEI. The CDR3 DNA sequence: TGTGCCAGCAGCTCCCCCGAACTGGACAGGGGGTCGACAGATACGCAGTATTTT. Residues: CASSSPELDRGSTDTQYF.

This sequence joins TRBV11-2 and TRBJ1-1; TRBD1 is a possible D gene (5 bases). CDR1 and CDR2 (germline): SGHAT, FQNNGV. The CDR3 totals 13 residues. V shed 3 bases and J shed 4 bases, with 9 bases lying between them. The CDR3 spells CASSFMGGTEAFF. The CDR3 DNA follows: TGTGCCAGCAGCTTCATGGGGGGCACTGAAGCTTTCTTT.

Comments on this clonotype: A read error is possible here, since a much larger clone lies one base away. The chain employs TRBV29-1 and TRBJ1-2, with D unclear. The CDR3 has 12 amino acids. V was trimmed by 8 bases and J by 5 bases, leaving 15 bases between them. The germline V gene has CDR1 SQVTM and CDR2 ANQGSEA. This chain's CDR3 is CSTELMGYGYTF. The CDR3 DNA reads as TGCAGCACTGAGCTTATGGGTTATGGCTACACCTTC.

This clonotype was found many times. The chain links TRBV28 to TRBJ1-5; D is undetermined. V was clipped by 2 bases and J by 11 bases, with 10 bases between them. CDR1 and CDR2 (germline): MDHEN, SYDVKM. CDR3 length equals 12 residues. The chain's CDR3 is CASSLTQQAQHF. The CDR3 DNA reads as TGTGCCAGCAGTTTAACACAGCAGGCCCAGCATTTT.

This clonotype occurred many times. The CDR3 DNA is TGTGCCAGCAGCTTAGGAGCGGGGGCTTTAGACGGCTACACCTTC. Encoded protein: CASSLGAGALDGYTF. The chain recombines TRBV7-2 with TRBJ1-2, with a possible D match to TRBD1 (6 bases). Between the trimmed V and J ends, which lost 1 base and 8 bases, there was a span of 17 bases. This CDR3 region has 15 residues. The germline V gene encodes CDR1 SGHTA and CDR2 FQGNSA.

This clonotype showed up just a few times. The V gene is TRBV20-1, the J gene TRBJ2-5; 7 bases agree with TRBD1. J gave up 3 bases and V 6 bases, and 7 bases lay outside the gene matches. The CDR3 covers 13 residues. Germline loops: CDR1 DFQATT, CDR2 SNEGSKA (reference sequence). Here the CDR3 reads CSASRTGEETQYF. CDR3 nucleotide sequence: TGCAGTGCCTCCCGGACAGGCGAAGAGACCCAGTACTTC.

This clonotype has a count of ten or more. The chain recombines TRBV20-1 with TRBJ1-4, with a weak D call TRBD1 (6 bases). Germline lookup yields CDR1 DFQATT and CDR2 SNEGSKA (reference sequence). The CDR3 extends over 12 amino acids. The DNA for the CDR3 is TGCAGCAAAAGGGGGTCCGATGAAAAACTGTTTTTT. Its translation is CSKRGSDEKLFF.

This clonotype was seen at least ten times. The chain uses TRBV7-2 and TRBJ1-2, with unresolved D. V lost 1 base and J 2 bases, leaving 8 bases between the germline ends. There are 14 residues in the CDR3. Germline V gene lookup returns CDR1 SGHTA and CDR2 FQGNSA. For the CDR3, the DNA is TGTGCCAGCAGCTTAGAATCACAAAACTATGGCTACACCTTC. Translating gives CASSLESQNYGYTF.

This CDR3 reads CASSAGTGKETQYF. Written as DNA, the CDR3 is TGTGCCAGCAGCGCGGGGACAGGGAAAGAGACCCAGTACTTC. The chain combines TRBV9 with TRBJ2-5, with 9 bases matching TRBD1. Germline assignment: CDR1 SGDLS and CDR2 YYNGEE. CDR3 length: 14 residues. J gave up 3 bases and V 3 bases, and 3 bases lay outside the gene matches.

The J gene is TRBJ2-7, the V gene TRBV28; 9 positions match TRBD2. Germline CDR1 reads MDHEN; CDR2 reads SYDVKM. The CDR3 is 15 amino acids. With 7 bases clipped from V and 6 bases from J, the junction kept 13 bases outside the gene matches. The CDR3 bases are TGTGCCAGCAATCCTATAGCGGGAGCCCGGCCCGAGCAGTACTTC. It encodes CASNPIAGARPEQYF. The full variable domain, rest sourced from reference TRBV28 and TRBJ2-7, is DVKVTQSSRYLVKRTGEKVFLECVQDMDHENMFWYRQDPGLGLRLIYFSYDVKMKEKGDIPEGYSVSREKKERFSLILESASTNQTSMYLCASNPIAGARPEQYFGPGTRLTVT.

This clonotype appeared a few times. CDR3 amino acids: CASSKRAGVGETQYF. CDR3 sequence (DNA): TGTGCCAGCAGTAAAAGGGCGGGAGTCGGTGAGACCCAGTACTTC. The chain uses TRBV27 and TRBJ2-5, with TRBD2 identical over 7 bases. Trimming took 5 bases from V and 5 from J; bases not matched to a gene: 11. The CDR3 is made up of 15 amino acids. Per germline, CDR1 MNHEY and CDR2 SMNVEV (reference sequence).